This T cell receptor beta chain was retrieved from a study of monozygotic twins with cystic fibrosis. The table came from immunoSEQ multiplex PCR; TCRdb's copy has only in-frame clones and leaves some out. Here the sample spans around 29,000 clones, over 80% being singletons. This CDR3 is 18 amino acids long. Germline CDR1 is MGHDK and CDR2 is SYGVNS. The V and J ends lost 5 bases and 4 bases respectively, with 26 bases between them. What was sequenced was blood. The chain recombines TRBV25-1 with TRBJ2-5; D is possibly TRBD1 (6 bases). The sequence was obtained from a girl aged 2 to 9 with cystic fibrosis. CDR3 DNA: TGTGCCAGCAGTCGACAGGCTGGGCCTCCAGCGACTTCAGAGACCCAGTACTTC. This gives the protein CASSRQAGPPATSETQYF.